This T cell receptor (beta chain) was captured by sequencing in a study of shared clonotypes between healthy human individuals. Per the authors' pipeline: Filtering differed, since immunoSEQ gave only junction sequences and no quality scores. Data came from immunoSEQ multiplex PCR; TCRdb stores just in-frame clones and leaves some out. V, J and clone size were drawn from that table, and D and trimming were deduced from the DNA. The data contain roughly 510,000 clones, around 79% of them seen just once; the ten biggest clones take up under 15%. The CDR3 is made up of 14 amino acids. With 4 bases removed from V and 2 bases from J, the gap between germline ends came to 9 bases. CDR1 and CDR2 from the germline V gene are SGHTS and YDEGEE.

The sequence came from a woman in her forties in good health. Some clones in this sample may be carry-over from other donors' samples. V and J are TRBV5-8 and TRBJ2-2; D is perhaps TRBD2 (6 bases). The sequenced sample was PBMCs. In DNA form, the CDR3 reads TGTGCCAGCAGCAAGCGGGCAAACACCGGGGAGCTGTTTTTT. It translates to CASSKRANTGELFF.